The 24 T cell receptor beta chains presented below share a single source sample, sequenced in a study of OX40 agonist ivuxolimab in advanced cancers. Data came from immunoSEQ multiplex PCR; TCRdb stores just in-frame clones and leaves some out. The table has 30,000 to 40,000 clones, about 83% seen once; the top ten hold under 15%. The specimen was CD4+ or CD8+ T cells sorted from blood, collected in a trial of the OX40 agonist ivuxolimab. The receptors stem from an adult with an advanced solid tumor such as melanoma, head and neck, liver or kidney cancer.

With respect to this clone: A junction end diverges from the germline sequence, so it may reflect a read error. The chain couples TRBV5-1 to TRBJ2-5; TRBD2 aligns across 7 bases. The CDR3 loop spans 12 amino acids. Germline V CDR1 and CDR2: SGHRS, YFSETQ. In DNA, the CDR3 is TGCGCCAGCAGCTTGGATGGGGGGGACGGGAACTTC. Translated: CASSLDGGDGNF.

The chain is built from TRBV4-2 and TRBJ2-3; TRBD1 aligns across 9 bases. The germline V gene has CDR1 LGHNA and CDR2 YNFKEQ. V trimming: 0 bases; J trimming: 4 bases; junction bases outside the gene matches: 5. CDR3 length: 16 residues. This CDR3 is CASSQDRTGGSDTQYF. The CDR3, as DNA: TGTGCCAGCAGCCAAGATCGTACAGGGGGCTCAGATACGCAGTATTTT.

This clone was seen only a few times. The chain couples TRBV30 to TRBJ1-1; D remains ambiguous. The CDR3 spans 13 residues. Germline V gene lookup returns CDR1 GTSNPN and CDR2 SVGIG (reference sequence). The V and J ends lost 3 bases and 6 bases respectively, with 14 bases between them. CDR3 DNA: TGTGCCTGGAGCGGGCGAACGGACGCTGAAGCTTTCTTT. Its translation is CAWSGRTDAEAFF.

The CDR3 spells CASSGPSELTDTQYF. The CDR3 region has the DNA TGTGCCAGCAGTGGGCCTAGCGAGTTGACAGATACGCAGTATTTT. J is TRBJ2-3 and V is TRBV28; D possibly corresponds to TRBD2 (6 bases). The germline CDR1 and CDR2 sequences are MDHEN and SYDVKM. This CDR3 contains 15 residues. V was cut by 5 bases and J by 3 bases, with 15 bases left in between.

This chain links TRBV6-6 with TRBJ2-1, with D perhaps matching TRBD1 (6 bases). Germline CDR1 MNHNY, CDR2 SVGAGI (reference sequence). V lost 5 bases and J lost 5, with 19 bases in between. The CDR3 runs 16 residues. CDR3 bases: TGTGCCAGCAGTGGGACATCCCGTGACCGAAACAATGAGCAGTTCTTC. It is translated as CASSGTSRDRNNEQFF.

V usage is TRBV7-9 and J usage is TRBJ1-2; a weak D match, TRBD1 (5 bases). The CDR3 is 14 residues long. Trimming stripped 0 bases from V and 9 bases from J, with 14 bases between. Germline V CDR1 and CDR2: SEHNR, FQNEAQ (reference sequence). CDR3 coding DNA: TGTGCCAGCAGCTTAGCCCACCCCGGGGCTCGCTACACCTTC. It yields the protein CASSLAHPGARYTF.

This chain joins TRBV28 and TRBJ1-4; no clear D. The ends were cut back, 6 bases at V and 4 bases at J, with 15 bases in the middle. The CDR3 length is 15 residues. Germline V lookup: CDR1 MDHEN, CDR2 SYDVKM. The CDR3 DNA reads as TGTGCCAGCAGACAAATTAAATCCTTTAATGAAAAACTGTTTTTT. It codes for CASRQIKSFNEKLFF.

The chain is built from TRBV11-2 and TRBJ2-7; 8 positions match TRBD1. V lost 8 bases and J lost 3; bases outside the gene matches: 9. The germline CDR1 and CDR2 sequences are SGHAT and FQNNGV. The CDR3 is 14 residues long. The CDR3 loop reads CASQTGTGNYEQYF. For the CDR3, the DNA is TGTGCCAGCCAGACCGGGACAGGAAACTACGAGCAGTACTTC. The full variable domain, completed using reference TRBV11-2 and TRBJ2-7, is EAGVAQSPRYKIIEKRQSVAFWCNPISGHATLYWYQQILGQGPKLLIQFQNNGVVDDSQLPKDRFSAERLKGVDSTLKIQPAKLEDSAVYLCASQTGTGNYEQYFGPGTRLTVT.

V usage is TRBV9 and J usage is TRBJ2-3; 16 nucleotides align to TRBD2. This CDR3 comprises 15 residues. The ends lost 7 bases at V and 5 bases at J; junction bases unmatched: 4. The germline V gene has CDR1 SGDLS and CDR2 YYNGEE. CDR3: CASGGLAGGLDTQYF. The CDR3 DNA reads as TGTGCCAGCGGGGGACTAGCGGGAGGGTTAGATACGCAGTATTTT.

The CDR3 region is CASSFRTLNTEAFF. The CDR3 region has the DNA TGTGCCAGCAGCTTCAGGACTCTGAACACTGAAGCTTTCTTT. J is TRBJ1-1 and V is TRBV7-8; D is ambiguous. Trimming cost V 3 bases and J 0 bases, with 8 bases left between them. Germline CDR1 and CDR2: SGHVS and FQNEAQ. There are 14 residues in the CDR3.

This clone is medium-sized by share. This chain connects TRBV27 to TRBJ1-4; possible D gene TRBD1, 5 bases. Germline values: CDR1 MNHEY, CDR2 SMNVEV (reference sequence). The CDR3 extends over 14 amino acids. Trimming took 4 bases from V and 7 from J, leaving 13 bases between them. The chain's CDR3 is CASSWRAQGEKLFF. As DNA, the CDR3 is TGTGCCAGCAGTTGGAGGGCGCAGGGTGAAAAACTGTTTTTT. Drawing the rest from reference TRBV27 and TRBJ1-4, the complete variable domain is EAQVTQNPRYLITVTGKKLTVTCSQNMNHEYMSWYRQDPGLGLRQIYYSMNVEVTDKGDVPEGYKVSRKEKRNFPLILESPSPNQTSLYFCASSWRAQGEKLFFGSGTQLSVL.

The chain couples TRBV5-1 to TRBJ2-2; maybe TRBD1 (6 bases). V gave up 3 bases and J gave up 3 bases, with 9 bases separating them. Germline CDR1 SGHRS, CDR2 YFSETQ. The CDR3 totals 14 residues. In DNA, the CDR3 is TGCGCCAGCAGCTCTACAGGGCACACCGGGGAGCTGTTTTTT. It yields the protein CASSSTGHTGELFF. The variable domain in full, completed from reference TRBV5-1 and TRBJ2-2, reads KAGVTQTPRYLIKTRGQQVTLSCSPISGHRSVSWYQQTPGQGLQFLFEYFSETQRNKGNFPGRFSGRQFSNSRSEMNVSTLELGDSALYLCASSSTGHTGELFFGEGSRLTVL.

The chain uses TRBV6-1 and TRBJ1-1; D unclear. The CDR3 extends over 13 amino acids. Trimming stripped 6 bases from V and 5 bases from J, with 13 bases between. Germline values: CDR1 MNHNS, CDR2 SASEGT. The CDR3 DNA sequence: TGTGCCAGCAGCCCCGACCCGCGGACTGAAGCTTTCTTT. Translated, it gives CASSPDPRTEAFF.

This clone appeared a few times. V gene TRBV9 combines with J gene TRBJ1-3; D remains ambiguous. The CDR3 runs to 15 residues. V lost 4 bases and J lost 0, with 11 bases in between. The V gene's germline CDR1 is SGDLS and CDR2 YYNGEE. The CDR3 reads CASSSLRDSGNTIYF. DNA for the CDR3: TGTGCCAGCAGCTCCTTACGGGACTCTGGAAACACCATATATTTT.

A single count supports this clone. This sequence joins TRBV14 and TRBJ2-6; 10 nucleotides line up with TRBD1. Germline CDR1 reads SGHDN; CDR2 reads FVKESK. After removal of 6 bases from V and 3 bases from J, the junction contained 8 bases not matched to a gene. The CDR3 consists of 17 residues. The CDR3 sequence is CASSPGTGVGGANVLTF. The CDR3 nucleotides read TGTGCCAGCAGTCCCGGGACAGGGGTTGGTGGGGCCAACGTCCTGACTTTC.

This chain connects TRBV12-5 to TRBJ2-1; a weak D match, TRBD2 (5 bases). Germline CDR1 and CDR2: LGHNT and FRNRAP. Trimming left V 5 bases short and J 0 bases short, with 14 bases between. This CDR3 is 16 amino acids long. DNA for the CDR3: TGTGCTAGTGGTCCCTGGACTGTGAGCTCCTACAATGAGCAGTTCTTC. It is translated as CASGPWTVSSYNEQFF.

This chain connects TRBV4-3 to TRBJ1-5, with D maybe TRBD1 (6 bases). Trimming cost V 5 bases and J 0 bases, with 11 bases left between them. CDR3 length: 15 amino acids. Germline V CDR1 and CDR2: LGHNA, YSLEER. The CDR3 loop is CASSLDSYSNQPQHF. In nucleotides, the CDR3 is TGCGCCAGCAGCTTGGACAGTTATAGCAATCAGCCCCAGCATTTT.

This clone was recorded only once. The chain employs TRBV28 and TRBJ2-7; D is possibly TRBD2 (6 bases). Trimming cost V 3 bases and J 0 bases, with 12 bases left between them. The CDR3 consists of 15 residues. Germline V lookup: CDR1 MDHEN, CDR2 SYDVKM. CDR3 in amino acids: CASSFVAGPSYEQYF. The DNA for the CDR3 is TGTGCCAGCAGTTTCGTTGCGGGACCCTCCTACGAGCAGTACTTC. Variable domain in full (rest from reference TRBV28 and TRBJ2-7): DVKVTQSSRYLVKRTGEKVFLECVQDMDHENMFWYRQDPGLGLRLIYFSYDVKMKEKGDIPEGYSVSREKKERFSLILESASTNQTSMYLCASSFVAGPSYEQYFGPGTRLTVT.

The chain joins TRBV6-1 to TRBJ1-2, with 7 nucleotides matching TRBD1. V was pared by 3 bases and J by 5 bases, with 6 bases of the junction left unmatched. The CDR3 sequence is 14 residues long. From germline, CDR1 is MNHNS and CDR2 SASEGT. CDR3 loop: CASSDWTGAYGYTF. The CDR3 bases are TGTGCCAGCAGTGACTGGACAGGAGCTTATGGCTACACCTTC.

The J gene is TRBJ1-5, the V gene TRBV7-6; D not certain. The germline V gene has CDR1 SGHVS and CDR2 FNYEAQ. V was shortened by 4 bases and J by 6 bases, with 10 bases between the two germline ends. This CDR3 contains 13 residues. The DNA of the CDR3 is TGTGCCAGCAGCTCTAATGAGGGTCAGCCCCAGCATTTT. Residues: CASSSNEGQPQHF.

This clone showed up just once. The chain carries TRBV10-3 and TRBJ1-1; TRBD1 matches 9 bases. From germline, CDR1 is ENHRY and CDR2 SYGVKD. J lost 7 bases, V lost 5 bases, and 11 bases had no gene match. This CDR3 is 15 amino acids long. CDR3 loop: CAISKTQGAQVEAFF. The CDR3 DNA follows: TGTGCCATCAGTAAGACACAGGGGGCGCAGGTTGAAGCTTTCTTT.

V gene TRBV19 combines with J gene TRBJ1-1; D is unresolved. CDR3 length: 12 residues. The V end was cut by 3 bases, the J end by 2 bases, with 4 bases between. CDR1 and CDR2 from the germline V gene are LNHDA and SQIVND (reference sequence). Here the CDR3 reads CASSIYNTEAFF. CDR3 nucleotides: TGTGCCAGTAGTATTTATAACACTGAAGCTTTCTTT.

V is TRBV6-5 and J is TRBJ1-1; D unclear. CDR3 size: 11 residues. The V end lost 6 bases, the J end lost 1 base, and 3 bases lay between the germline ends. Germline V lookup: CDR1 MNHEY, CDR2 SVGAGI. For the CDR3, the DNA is TGTGCCAGCAGGGGGAACACTGAAGCTTTCTTT. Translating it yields CASRGNTEAFF.

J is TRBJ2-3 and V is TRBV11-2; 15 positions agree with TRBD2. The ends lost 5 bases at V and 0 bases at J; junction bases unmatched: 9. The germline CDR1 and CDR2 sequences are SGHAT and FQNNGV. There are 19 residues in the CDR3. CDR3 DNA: TGTGCCAGCAGCCTCAGAGGACTAGCGGGAGGGACTAGCACAGATACGCAGTATTTT. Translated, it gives CASSLRGLAGGTSTDTQYF.